A single sample is the source of the 2 T cell receptor beta chains below, sequenced in a study of blood T cell repertoires in COVID-19. Here immunoSEQ multiplex PCR was the method, and the copy in TCRdb shows in-frame clones only, minus some. The repertoire holds about 330,000 clones, with more than 80% as singletons. The source material was peripheral blood. The receptor source for this set is a man between 18 and 35 years old who had recovered from COVID-19.

The V gene is TRBV15, the J gene TRBJ1-5; perhaps TRBD1 as D (5 bases). This CDR3 is built from 15 residues. The V gene's germline CDR1 is LNHNV and CDR2 YYDKDF (reference sequence). V was pared by 1 base and J by 7 bases, with 14 bases between. CDR3 region: CATSRGGPSQQPQHF. The CDR3 DNA is TGTGCCACCAGCAGAGGGGGCCCAAGCCAGCAGCCCCAGCATTTT.

The chain is built from TRBV12-3 or TRBV12-4 and TRBJ2-7; D is perhaps TRBD1 (5 bases). This CDR3 has 13 residues. V dropped 6 bases and J dropped 0 bases, with 9 bases sitting between them. DNA for the CDR3: TGTGCCAGCAGACCCGACAGCTCCTACGAGCAGTACTTC. It encodes CASRPDSSYEQYF.